These 10 T cell receptor beta chains were all obtained from the same sample, sequenced in a study of blood T cell repertoires in COVID-19. Sequencing used immunoSEQ multiplex PCR; TCRdb keeps in-frame clones, though not all of them. This table holds about 240,000 clones, roughly four fifths found once. The sequencing sample was made of peripheral blood. The origin of the receptors is a woman of 80 years or more with COVID-19, enrolled during active disease.

Many counts were recorded for this clone. The chain has TRBV7-3 and TRBJ1-1, with unresolved D. The V and J ends lost 2 bases and 8 bases respectively, with 12 bases between them. Looked up from germline, CDR1 is SGHTA and CDR2 is FQGTGA. CDR3 length equals 13 residues. The CDR3 spells CASSLGGESEAFF. The CDR3 bases are TGTGCCAGCAGCTTAGGAGGTGAATCGGAAGCTTTCTTT.

The genes are TRBV5-1 and TRBJ1-1; 8 bases are shared with TRBD1. Germline lookup yields CDR1 SGHRS and CDR2 YFSETQ. CDR3 length: 15 amino acids. The J segment lost 1 base and the V segment lost 2 bases, leaving 4 bases of the junction unmatched. Written as DNA, the CDR3 is TGCGCCAGCAGCTTCTCCGGGACAGGGAACACTGAAGCTTTCTTT. Its translation is CASSFSGTGNTEAFF.

This chain uses TRBV7-2 with TRBJ2-1, with D tentatively TRBD2 (6 bases). Trimming took 2 bases from V and 1 from J, leaving 15 bases between them. The CDR3 consists of 17 residues. In germline, CDR1 is SGHTA, CDR2 FQGNSA. The CDR3 reads CASSLYRGTGSYNEQFF. CDR3 bases: TGTGCCAGCAGCTTATATCGCGGGACTGGTTCCTACAATGAGCAGTTCTTC.

The chain recombines TRBV19 with TRBJ2-1, with TRBD2 identical over 14 bases. The V and J ends lost 10 bases and 0 bases, in that order; junction bases with no gene match: 14. Germline V gives CDR1 LNHDA, CDR2 SQIVND (reference sequence). This CDR3 spans 19 amino acids. CDR3 region: CATAPWTSGRMSSYNEQFF. In DNA, the CDR3 is TGTGCCACCGCACCTTGGACTAGCGGGAGGATGAGCTCCTACAATGAGCAGTTCTTC.

The chain has TRBV9 and TRBJ1-5; 9 bases match TRBD1. The germline CDR1 and CDR2 sequences are SGDLS and YYNGEE. This CDR3 is built from 15 residues. With V trimmed by 3 bases and J by 4 bases, 5 bases remained unmatched. The CDR3 region has the DNA TGTGCCAGCAGCGAGGGAGGGACAGGGAATCAGCCCCAGCATTTT. Amino acid sequence: CASSEGGTGNQPQHF.

The chain carries TRBV18 and TRBJ1-2, with a possible D match to TRBD1 (5 bases). In germline, CDR1 is KGHSH, CDR2 LQKENI. This CDR3 has 13 residues. V lost 3 bases, J lost 8 bases, and 13 bases lay in between. CDR3 sequence (DNA): TGTGCCAGCTCACCGCTTGGGGCGGAAGGCTACACCTTC. It yields the protein CASSPLGAEGYTF.

The chain recombines TRBV9 with TRBJ1-1; 9 bases align to TRBD1. Germline loops: CDR1 SGDLS, CDR2 YYNGEE. V was pared by 3 bases and J by 3 bases, with 3 bases of the junction left unmatched. This CDR3 has 14 amino acids. CDR3 region: CASSGGTGHTEAFF. Written as DNA, the CDR3 is TGTGCCAGCAGCGGAGGGACAGGGCACACTGAAGCTTTCTTT. The full variable domain, completed using reference TRBV9 and TRBJ1-1, is DSGVTQTPKHLITATGQRVTLRCSPRSGDLSVYWYQQSLDQGLQFLIQYYNGEERAKGNILERFSAQQFPDLHSELNLSSLELGDSALYFCASSGGTGHTEAFFGQGTRLTVV.

The chain combines TRBV5-4 with TRBJ1-1; D gene uncertain. CDR3 length equals 14 residues. Germline assignment: CDR1 SGHNT and CDR2 YYREEE (reference sequence). V was trimmed by 2 bases and J by 7 bases, leaving 15 bases between them. CDR3 sequence reads: CASSLPAGRGEAFF. CDR3 in DNA: TGTGCCAGCAGCTTACCGGCCGGGCGGGGTGAAGCTTTCTTT.

The chain carries TRBV9 and TRBJ2-3; D ambiguous. Trimming cost V 3 bases and J 4 bases, with 15 bases left between them. This CDR3 spans 15 amino acids. Germline lookup yields CDR1 SGDLS and CDR2 YYNGEE. The chain's CDR3 is CASSAQPATADTQYF. CDR3 nucleotides: TGTGCCAGCAGCGCCCAACCTGCTACCGCAGATACGCAGTATTTT.

The CDR3 protein is CASSFSGREYNEQFF. CDR3 sequence (DNA): TGCGCCAGCAGCTTTAGCGGGAGGGAATACAATGAGCAGTTCTTC. V is TRBV5-1 and J is TRBJ2-1; 11 bases match TRBD2. This CDR3 contains 15 residues. Trimming cost V 2 bases and J 4 bases; bases outside gene matches: 2. The V gene's germline CDR1 is SGHRS and CDR2 YFSETQ.